These T cell receptor beta chains were read from a single sample in a study of cytomegalovirus exposure and HLA in healthy donors. Repertoires were generated with immunoSEQ multiplex PCR, while TCRdb's copy carries only in-frame clones and drops some. The data hold 180,000 or so clones, with more than 75% observed a single time. The specimen sequenced was PBMCs. These receptor sequences come from a man between 18 and 29 years old in good health and CMV-seropositive. CDR3s leave out the opening cysteine and the closing phenylalanine or tryptophan. The order of the fields is V gene, CDR3 protein.

TRBV25-1	ASTEQVNTEAF
TRBV29-1	SVGQIYEQY
TRBV5-6	ASSLDVRETQY
TRBV5-1	ASSGGAWPYEQY
TRBV4-2	ASSHGGGRVTGELF
TRBV6-1	ASSEATEVEQY
TRBV6-6	ASSYRTGRNQPQH
TRBV27	ASSSLAKNIQY
TRBV5-1	ASRRIQGMNTEAF
TRBV4-3	ASSQDVGGYNEQF
TRBV7-2	ASSRLAGRSDTQY
TRBV7-3	ASSPGTRPDTQY
TRBV30	ARGTGGYNEQF
TRBV11-2	ASSSGLAGIEQY
TRBV7-9	ASSSVTSYNEQF
TRBV11-3	ASSSRRSGRIAYEQY
TRBV9	ASSPGTSGPYNEQF
TRBV13	ASSLTNQAQY
TRBV11-2	ASSLGREGRQAF
TRBV30	AWSVLTYEQY
TRBV15	ATSTRQGWANQPQH
TRBV19	ASSELRGGFRQPQH
TRBV6-5	ASRLDSPNTEAF
TRBV19	ASRGGNQPQH
TRBV7-2	ASSSPSGRANTGELF
TRBV11-1	ASSRTGGGEQF
TRBV2	ASDRNSNGYT
TRBV4-2	ASSQERGRAEYGYT
TRBV6-5	ASSRWGGSYNEQF
TRBV13	ASSLESGLAGLGENIQY
TRBV10-3	AISELPGQGNTEAF
TRBV18	ASSPPTIAGVGETQY
TRBV5-8	ASTRSYEQY
TRBV5-6	ASSLGARDYGYT
TRBV18	ASSPATSYEQY
TRBV7-2	ASSLGASHPYEQY
TRBV19	ASGGGRNQPQH
TRBV9	ASSSSGTEAF
TRBV28	ASREAGDYGYT
TRBV14	ASSQDRAH
TRBV28	ASRRSGIEQY
TRBV4-3	ASSQDRQGREKLF
TRBV6-5	ASKGLAGGSYEQY
TRBV5-1	ASSPGPGGLVTEAF
TRBV7-2	ASSLARTGNTIY
TRBV6-1	ASSPRENIQY
TRBV2	ASSSQGAEGELF
TRBV6-6	ASSYIANEQF
TRBV6-1	ASKSGKYEQY
TRBV4-1	ASSLNAVTEAF
TRBV27	ASSLYPVSWTGYNEQF
TRBV5-1	ASSRETGTGEKLF
TRBV10-3	AILQGGTDTQY
TRBV16	ASSQGLAGGGEQF
TRBV7-8	ASSLRRGIADQPQH
TRBV6-1	ASLRWSSYNSPLH
TRBV9	ASQGPPWGHDTDTQY
TRBV11-3	ASSLLTGGNTIY